These T cell receptor beta chains were read from a single sample in a study of cytomegalovirus exposure and HLA in healthy donors. Sequencing used immunoSEQ multiplex PCR; TCRdb keeps in-frame clones, though not all of them. This sample has 100,000 to 150,000 clones, with over 75% found just once. The sequenced sample consisted of PBMCs. Every receptor here comes from a woman under 30 in good health and CMV-seronegative. Both conserved end residues are part of each CDR3. The D gene is left open where the match is weak. Clone sizes are given selectively: once, few, many, or a class where the clone is expanded.

j_gene | abundance | v_gene | d_gene | CDR3aa | CDR3nt
TRBJ1-1 | . | TRBV9 | . | CASSVGAGGATEAFF | TGTGCCAGCAGCGTAGGGGCGGGGGGGGCCACTGAAGCTTTCTTT
TRBJ2-3 | . | TRBV27 | TRBD1 | CASTYRGLSTDTQYF | TGTGCCAGCACCTACAGGGGGCTTTCCACAGATACGCAGTATTTT
TRBJ2-1 | . | TRBV2 | TRBD2 | CASSEQSGSYNEQFF | TGTGCCAGCAGTGAGCAGAGCGGGAGCTACAATGAGCAGTTCTTC
TRBJ2-7 | . | TRBV11-2 | . | CASSLGWTTSYEQYF | TGTGCCAGCAGCTTAGGTTGGACTACCTCCTACGAGCAGTACTTC
TRBJ1-2 | few | TRBV30 | . | CAWSAGDYGYTF | TGTGCCTGGAGTGCAGGGGACTATGGCTACACCTTC
TRBJ2-7 | . | TRBV7-9 | . | CASSSTGTWSEQYF | TGTGCCAGCAGCTCCACAGGGACCTGGTCCGAGCAGTACTTC
TRBJ1-1 | . | TRBV11-2 | TRBD1 | CASTTGRTGDLFRTEAFF | TGTGCCAGCACCACTGGGCGGACAGGGGACCTCTTTAGGACTGAAGCTTTCTTT
TRBJ1-1 | . | TRBV9 | TRBD1 | CASSAPVEGANTEAFF | TGTGCCAGCAGCGCCCCGGTGGAGGGGGCGAACACTGAAGCTTTCTTT
TRBJ2-5 | . | TRBV2 | . | CASSEVEETQYF | TGTGCCAGCAGTGAAGTGGAGGAGACCCAGTACTTC
TRBJ2-3 | . | TRBV7-2 | . | CASSLGEAASSSTDTQYF | TGTGCCAGCAGCCTGGGGGAGGCGGCGAGTTCTAGCACAGATACGCAGTATTTT
TRBJ2-1 | once | TRBV27 | TRBD2 | CASSLMGGGASLFF | TGTGCCAGCAGTTTAATGGGCGGGGGGGCCTCGTTGTTCTTC
TRBJ1-2 | . | TRBV7-8 | . | CASSLSVGSRSYGYTF | TGTGCCAGCAGCTTGTCCGTTGGGTCAAGGAGCTATGGCTACACCTTC
TRBJ2-2 | once | TRBV29-1 | . | CSVVPDRNTGELFF | TGCAGCGTTGTTCCGGACAGGAACACCGGGGAGCTGTTTTTT
TRBJ2-1 | . | TRBV9 | . | CASSTDNEQFF | TGTGCCAGCTCCACGGACAATGAGCAGTTCTTC
TRBJ2-3 | . | TRBV20-1 | . | CSASLRDTQYF | TGCAGTGCTTCCCTTCGGGATACGCAGTATTTT
TRBJ1-1 | . | TRBV30 | . | CACGAGVTEAFF | TGTGCCTGCGGGGCAGGGGTGACTGAAGCTTTCTTT
TRBJ1-1 | . | TRBV29-1 | TRBD1 | CSARDSNTEAFF | TGCAGCGCTAGGGACAGCAACACTGAAGCTTTCTTT
TRBJ2-7 | once | TRBV7-2 | . | CASSLGQVDLYEQYF | TGTGCCAGCAGCCTGGGACAAGTCGATCTCTACGAGCAGTACTTC
TRBJ1-4 | once | TRBV6-5 | . | CASSYSGLHEKLFF | TGTGCCAGCAGTTACTCGGGGCTACATGAAAAACTGTTTTTT
TRBJ2-2 | . | TRBV19 | TRBD2 | CASSSGLAGTGELFF | TGTGCCAGTAGTTCGGGACTAGCGGGTACCGGGGAGCTGTTTTTT
TRBJ1-2 | . | TRBV6-5 | . | CASSLLREYGYTF | TGTGCCAGCAGCCTACTCCGGGAATATGGCTACACCTTC
TRBJ1-5 | . | TRBV5-3 | . | CARSLRDQPQHF | TGTGCCAGAAGCTTGAGAGATCAGCCCCAGCATTTT
TRBJ1-1 | once | TRBV5-4 | . | CASSWEGGGSAFF | TGTGCCAGCAGCTGGGAGGGGGGGGGCAGTGCTTTCTTT
TRBJ2-1 | . | TRBV9 | TRBD1 | CASSVEGTGRNEQFF | TGTGCCAGCAGCGTAGAGGGGACAGGGCGGAATGAGCAGTTCTTC
TRBJ2-3 | . | TRBV7-2 | . | CASSLRGRTDTQYF | TGTGCCAGCAGCTTACGGGGTCGCACAGATACGCAGTATTTT
TRBJ1-2 | . | TRBV29-1 | . | CSVEDRGSSRNRYGYTF | TGCAGCGTTGAAGATCGAGGTAGTTCAAGGAATCGCTATGGCTACACCTTC
TRBJ1-1 | . | TRBV5-1 | . | CASSLGQGQEAFF | TGCGCCAGCAGCTTGGGGCAGGGGCAAGAAGCTTTCTTT
TRBJ2-3 | . | TRBV7-6 | TRBD2 | CASSLVLAGPTDTQYF | TGTGCCAGCAGCTTAGTACTAGCGGGGCCCACAGATACGCAGTATTTT
TRBJ1-5 | . | TRBV6-5 | . | CASRWLAQHF | TGTGCCAGCCGGTGGTTGGCCCAGCATTTT
TRBJ1-4 | . | TRBV7-6 | . | CASSATGTTNEKLFF | TGTGCCAGCAGCGCAACAGGGACAACTAATGAAAAACTGTTTTTT
TRBJ2-1 | . | TRBV18 | . | CASSPRVYNEQFF | TGTGCCAGCTCACCTCGGGTATACAATGAGCAGTTCTTC
TRBJ2-7 | . | TRBV7-2 | TRBD1 | CASSLGSQGNSYEQYF | TGTGCCAGCAGCTTAGGATCACAGGGGAACTCCTACGAGCAGTACTTC
TRBJ1-1 | . | TRBV29-1 | . | CSVGYDSLNTEAFF | TGCAGCGTTGGATATGACAGCTTGAACACTGAAGCTTTCTTT
TRBJ2-6 | . | TRBV12-5 | . | CASGLNSNVLTF | TGTGCTAGTGGTTTGAACAGCAACGTCCTGACTTTC
TRBJ2-7 | . | TRBV5-1 | TRBD1 | CASSTAGQGYEQYF | TGCGCCAGCAGCACCGCGGGACAGGGCTACGAGCAGTACTTC
TRBJ1-2 | once | TRBV7-2 | TRBD1 | CASSPSAGTGQGYTF | TGTGCCAGCAGCCCCTCCGCCGGGACAGGTCAGGGCTACACCTTC
TRBJ1-3 | . | TRBV4-1 | . | CASSHLRGSSGNTIYF | TGCGCCAGCAGCCATCTTAGGGGGAGCTCTGGAAACACCATATATTTT
TRBJ1-1 | once | TRBV19 | . | CASSIGYGGTEAFF | TGTGCCAGTAGTATTGGGTACGGGGGAACTGAAGCTTTCTTT
TRBJ2-7 | . | TRBV29-1 | . | CSVGQDYEQYF | TGCAGCGTTGGGCAAGACTACGAGCAGTACTTC
TRBJ1-1 | . | TRBV6-5 | . | CASSYSMEGTNTEAFF | TGTGCCAGCAGTTACTCGATGGAGGGGACGAACACTGAAGCTTTCTTT
TRBJ2-7 | . | TRBV5-1 | TRBD2 | CASALPGLAASYEQYF | TGCGCCAGCGCTCTCCCGGGACTAGCGGCCTCCTACGAGCAGTACTTC
TRBJ2-2 | . | TRBV5-1 | TRBD2 | CASTSSGTITGELFF | TGCGCCAGCACCTCTAGCGGGACAATCACCGGGGAGCTGTTTTTT
TRBJ2-1 | . | TRBV5-4 | TRBD2 | CASTWGRGGNEQFF | TGTGCCAGCACTTGGGGGCGGGGGGGCAATGAGCAGTTCTTC
TRBJ2-2 | . | TRBV5-1 | TRBD1 | CASSSSPPGQGFTGELFF | TGCGCCAGCAGCTCTAGTCCTCCGGGACAGGGTTTCACCGGGGAGCTGTTTTTT
TRBJ1-1 | . | TRBV30 | . | CAWSVYPRGNTEAFF | TGTGCCTGGAGTGTATATCCTCGAGGGAACACTGAAGCTTTCTTT
TRBJ2-7 | . | TRBV4-2 | TRBD2 | CASSPRTSGAAYEQYF | TGTGCCAGCAGCCCCAGGACTAGCGGGGCGGCCTACGAGCAGTACTTC
TRBJ2-3 | . | TRBV27 | . | CASSFGATNTQYF | TGTGCCAGCAGTTTTGGAGCTACGAATACGCAGTATTTT
TRBJ1-5 | . | TRBV6-1 | TRBD1 | CASSRDRGQPQHF | TGTGCCAGCAGCCGGGACAGGGGTCAGCCCCAGCATTTT
TRBJ1-4 | . | TRBV27 | TRBD1 | CASSLGQGATNEKLFF | TGTGCCAGCAGTTTGGGACAGGGGGCCACTAATGAAAAACTGTTTTTT
TRBJ1-2 | . | TRBV19 | TRBD1 | CASRTTSTGNYGYTF | TGTGCCAGCAGAACAACCTCGACAGGGAACTATGGCTACACCTTC
TRBJ1-1 | . | TRBV19 | TRBD1 | CASSSYPQGVNTEAFF | TGTGCCAGTAGCTCCTATCCTCAGGGGGTGAACACTGAAGCTTTCTTT